This T cell receptor beta chain was captured in a study of cytotoxic CD8 clonotypes in ibrutinib-treated CLL (dated by TCRdb to the early 2020s). Background for the entire study: The cohort was composed of 11 relapsed/refractory and approximately 14 treatment-naive patients; IGHV unmutated status was identified in roughly 18 patients. An average of about 250,000 productive templates and 80,000 to 100,000 productive rearrangements was obtained per sample. Response samples were taken after a median of 12 months on treatment, ranging from about 6 to 40 months. Partial responses were observed in 24 patients and complete responses in 2; after a median follow-up of around 68 months, remission was maintained in 14 patients and progression was observed in some twelve. Longitudinal samples were obtainable from about 30% of the 86 participants in the trial. Patients were still on ibrutinib when every remission and progressive disease sample was collected. Cryopreserved peripheral blood mononuclear cells were collected before treatment, at response, and at either disease progression or sustained remission.

The paper's findings and limits, for the study overall: Public clonotypes were found to be uncommon and were observed to contract or remain stable during treatment; the increase in clonality was shown to reflect expansion of private clonotypes at ibrutinib response. An increase in clonality was observed at ibrutinib response, with clonality remaining stable during sustained remission and falling back toward baseline at progression. At baseline, clonality was higher than in age-matched healthy donors and showed a strong correlation with circulating CD8+ T-cell counts. Lymph node repertoires were not examined, and the timing of sampling was not matched between patients in sustained remission and those whose disease progressed.

A MiSeq instrument was used for deep resolution sequencing, which targeted depths ranging from 1 in 1 million up to 1 in 200,000 T cells, with coverage averaging 10x for each clonotype. The immunoSEQ hsTCRB Kit was used to generate TCR beta libraries. The original pipeline was this. ImmunoSEQ Data Assistant and ImmunoSEQ Analyzer were used for data analysis, and V, D and J genes were assigned according to IMGT definitions. Clonality, with values ranging from 0 to 1, was calculated as one minus the normalized Shannon entropy of productive rearrangement frequencies. Only overrepresented clonotypes making up at least 0.05% of each patient's repertoire were included in the public clonotype analysis. Repertoires from approximately 13 age-matched healthy donors in immuneACCESS were used as clonality controls. TCRdb took over this immuneACCESS table, retaining in-frame rearrangements with V and J assigned. Such tables are incomplete; in checked studies, under half of the missing clones stem from an unresolved V gene, and the remainder is unexplained. V, J and clone size are those of that table, while D and trimming were read from the DNA. The sample table contains 300,000 or so clones; only one count was recorded for about 61% of them. Roughly 6.3% of the sample is taken by the ten largest.

Deletion took 2 bases off V and 5 bases off J, with a span of 10 bases between the germline ends. CDR1 and CDR2, per the germline V gene (reference sequence), are MNHEY and SMNVEV. From the cysteine up to the phenylalanine, the CDR3 has a length of 14 residues. This entry keeps only the CDR3 DNA: 42 bases, framed from base 1. For TCR beta library preparation, roughly 2.2 micrograms of genomic DNA were isolated from cryopreserved PBMCs. Longitudinal blood samples from CLL patients receiving ibrutinib monotherapy were subjected to high-throughput TCR beta sequencing. Patients were enrolled in a phase 2 open-label single-center ibrutinib monotherapy trial. Notes on this clone: No antigen is known for it. The sample holds no much larger clone one base away, and base qualities are not on file.

Source: PBMCs, taken after 36 months of ibrutinib treatment. This clonotype was obtained from a human donor with chronic lymphocytic leukemia. The V and J genes are TRBV27 and TRBJ1-5, with the D gene too uncertain to name. The CDR3 in this case is CASSLEMGYQPQHF. Here is the DNA: TGTGCCAGCAGTTTAGAAATGGGCTATCAGCCCCAGCATTTT.